The next 2 T cell receptor beta chains were all read from a single sample in a study of identical twins. MiXCR was run by TCRdb on the 5' RACE reads, yielding one entry per CDR3 protein. Among roughly 230,000 distinct CDR3 sequences listed, 6.5% to 9.5% were seen once. A further study also used this sample, focusing on yellow fever vaccine responses in identical twins.

Sequencing used CD8+ T cells sorted from blood. The receptors shown here come from a woman in her late teens or twenties in good health.

This clonotype came up many times. The gene calls are TRBV4-1 and TRBJ2-7; 9 bases match TRBD2. V lost 7 bases to trimming and J lost 0 bases; unmatched junction nucleotides: 16. The CDR3 totals 18 residues. In germline, CDR1 is MGHRA, CDR2 YSYEKL. The CDR3 DNA reads as TGCGCCAGCACACCGCTAGCGGGATTACTTCCCTACTCCTACGAGCAGTACTTC. Its protein is CASTPLAGLLPYSYEQYF.

This clonotype has only a few counts. The chain couples TRBV7-9 to TRBJ2-3; D gene uncertain. This CDR3 is 12 amino acids long. The germline V gene encodes CDR1 SEHNR and CDR2 FQNEAQ (reference sequence). Trimming took 1 base from V and 8 from J, leaving 7 bases between them. The CDR3 region is CASSLESVTQYF. In nucleotides, the CDR3 is TGTGCCAGCAGCTTAGAGAGCGTTACGCAGTATTTT. The variable domain in full, with the rest retrieved from reference TRBV7-9 and TRBJ2-3, is DTGVSQNPRHKITKRGQNVTFRCDPISEHNRLYWYRQTLGQGPEFLTYFQNEAQLEKSRLLSDRFSAERPKGSFSTLEIQRTEQGDSAMYLCASSLESVTQYFGPGTRLTVL.